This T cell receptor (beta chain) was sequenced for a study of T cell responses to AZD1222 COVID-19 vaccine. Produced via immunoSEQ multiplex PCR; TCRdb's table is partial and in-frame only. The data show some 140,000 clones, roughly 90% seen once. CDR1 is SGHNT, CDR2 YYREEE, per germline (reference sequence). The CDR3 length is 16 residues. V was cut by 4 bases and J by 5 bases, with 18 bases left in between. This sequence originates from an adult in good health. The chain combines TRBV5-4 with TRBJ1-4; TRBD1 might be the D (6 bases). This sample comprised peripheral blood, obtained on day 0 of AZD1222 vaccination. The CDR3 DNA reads TGTGCCAGCAGCCCCGGTCCAGGGGTGGGGAATGAAAAACTGTTTTTT. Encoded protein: CASSPGPGVGNEKLFF.